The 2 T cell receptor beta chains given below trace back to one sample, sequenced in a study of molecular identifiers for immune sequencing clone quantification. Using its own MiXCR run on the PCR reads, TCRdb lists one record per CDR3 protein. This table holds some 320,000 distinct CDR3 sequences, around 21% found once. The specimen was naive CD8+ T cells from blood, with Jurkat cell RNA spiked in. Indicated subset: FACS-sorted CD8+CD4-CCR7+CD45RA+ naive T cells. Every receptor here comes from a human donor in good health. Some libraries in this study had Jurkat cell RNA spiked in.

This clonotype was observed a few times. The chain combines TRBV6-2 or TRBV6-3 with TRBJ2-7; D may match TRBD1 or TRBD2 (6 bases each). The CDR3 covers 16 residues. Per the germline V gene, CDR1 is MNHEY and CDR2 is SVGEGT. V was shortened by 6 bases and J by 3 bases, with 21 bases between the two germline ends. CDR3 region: CASREVTGGGHYEQYF. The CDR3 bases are TGTGCCAGCAGGGAAGTTACCGGGGGCGGCCACTACGAGCAGTACTTC.

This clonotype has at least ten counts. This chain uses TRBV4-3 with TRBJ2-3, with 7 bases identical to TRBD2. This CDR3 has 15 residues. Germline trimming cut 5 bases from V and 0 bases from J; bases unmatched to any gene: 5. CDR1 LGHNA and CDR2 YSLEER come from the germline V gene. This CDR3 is CASSVSGLSTDTQYF. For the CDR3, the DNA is TGCGCCAGCAGCGTTAGCGGGCTAAGCACAGATACGCAGTATTTT.